The present entry profiles one TCR beta chain with its context. The antigen is not known. These data come from a study of cytomegalovirus exposure and HLA in healthy donors. The study's findings and limits: An analysis that came later showed most CMV-associated TCR beta chains appearing HLA-restricted.

Primers for the PCR totalled 60 Vbeta and 13 Jbeta. Sequenced by immunoSEQ multiplex PCR; TCRdb stores in-frame clones only, minus some. Of 100,000 to 120,000 clones listed, roughly two thirds are singletons. The CDR3 has 16 amino acids. The germline gives CDR1 SGHKS, CDR2 YYEKEE (reference sequence). V was pared by 1 base and J by 3 bases, with 13 bases between. The sequenced sample was PBMCs. This chain uses TRBV5-5 with TRBJ2-2; D call uncertain. The source of this sequence is a man younger than 30 in good health and CMV-seropositive. The CDR3 protein is CASSLFLRPDTGELFF. Here the CDR3 DNA reads TGTGCCAGCAGCTTGTTTCTCCGCCCAGACACCGGGGAGCTGTTTTTT. Supplemented by reference TRBV5-5 and TRBJ2-2, the full variable domain reads DAGVTQSPTHLIKTRGQQVTLRCSPISGHKSVSWYQQVLGQGPQFIFQYYEKEERGRGNFPDRFSARQFPNYSSELNVNALLLGDSALYLCASSLFLRPDTGELFFGEGSRLTVL.